This TCR beta chain was recovered during a study of shared clonotypes between healthy human individuals. Naive CD8 cells comprised CD45RO-negative, CCR7-positively selected cells, excluding terminally differentiated effector memory CD45RA+ cells. Sequenced by immunoSEQ multiplex PCR; TCRdb stores in-frame clones only, minus some. In the table there are about 2 million clones, less than 95% of which are singletons. The CDR3 length is 14 residues. Germline V lookup: CDR1 MNHEY, CDR2 SMNVEV (reference sequence). V was cut by 5 bases and J by 6 bases, with 16 bases left in between. This TCR came from a man between 18 and 35 years old in good health. The rearrangement joins TRBV27 to TRBJ1-1, with D perhaps TRBD1 (5 bases). Source material: naive CD8+ T cells sorted from blood. The CDR3 reads CASSPYGGNAEAFF. CDR3 coding DNA: TGTGCCAGCAGTCCGTACGGGGGTAACGCTGAAGCTTTCTTT.